The 22 T cell receptor beta chains reported below all come from one sample, sequenced in a study of ipilimumab plus nivolumab after autologous stem cell transplantation. Sequenced by immunoSEQ multiplex PCR; TCRdb stores in-frame clones only, minus some. The repertoire holds some 15,000 clones, with 70% to 90% as singletons. The sequences come from PBMCs, collected in a trial of ipilimumab plus nivolumab as post-transplant consolidation. All receptors derive from a male donor with diffuse large B-cell lymphoma.

This clone appeared a few times. The chain joins TRBV18 to TRBJ1-5; the D is unclear. The CDR3 has 14 amino acids. The V end lost 5 bases, the J end lost 1 base, and 9 bases lay between the germline ends. The germline gives CDR1 KGHSH, CDR2 LQKENI. The CDR3 spells CASSSSESNQPQHF. The CDR3 DNA sequence: TGTGCCAGCTCAAGCAGCGAAAGCAATCAGCCCCAGCATTTT.

The J gene is TRBJ1-4, the V gene TRBV6-6, with D perhaps matching TRBD1 (6 bases). Germline CDR1 MNHNY, CDR2 SVGAGI (reference sequence). The CDR3 runs to 15 residues. V dropped 3 bases and J dropped 1 base, with 9 bases sitting between them. CDR3 coding DNA: TGTGCCAGCAGTTATCCGACAGGAACTAATGAAAAACTGTTTTTT. Translating gives CASSYPTGTNEKLFF.

This clone came up a few times. The rearrangement uses TRBV11-1 and TRBJ2-1; 10 bases are shared with TRBD1. The V gene's germline CDR1 is SGHAT and CDR2 FQDESV (reference sequence). Germline trimming cut 3 bases from V and 3 bases from J; bases unmatched to any gene: 5. The CDR3 contains 16 residues. Written as DNA, the CDR3 is TGTGCCAGCAGCTTCCGGGACAGGGGTATCTACAATGAGCAGTTCTTC. Protein product: CASSFRDRGIYNEQFF.

V is TRBV5-6 and J is TRBJ2-5, with 7 bases aligning to TRBD1. The CDR3 is made up of 14 amino acids. The V gene's germline CDR1 is SGHDT and CDR2 YYEEEE. The V and J ends lost 0 bases and 11 bases, in that order; junction bases with no gene match: 10. This CDR3 is CASSLGQGKGEQYF. CDR3 bases: TGTGCCAGCAGCTTGGGACAGGGAAAAGGGGAGCAGTACTTC.

The rearrangement links TRBV13 to TRBJ2-5; D possibly corresponds to TRBD2 (6 bases). Gene TRBJ2-7 matches the end of the DNA better, so the J call may be wrong. Germline V gene lookup returns CDR1 PRHDT and CDR2 FYEKMQ (reference sequence). The CDR3 loop spans 15 amino acids. CDR3 DNA: TGTGCCAGCAGCTTAGGCGCGGGAACTACCTACGAGCAGTACTTC. Translating it yields CASSLGAGTTYEQYF.

A remark on this clone: It may be a read error: a sequence one base away is much more abundant. The rearrangement uses TRBV9 and TRBJ2-6, with TRBD1 identical over 7 bases. The CDR3 has 16 amino acids. Germline CDR1 is SGDLS and CDR2 is YYNGEE. This chain's CDR3 is CTSSVTYRGGANVLTF. CDR3 nucleotides: TGTACCAGCAGCGTAACGTACAGGGGAGGGGCCAACGTCCTGACTTTC.

The V gene is TRBV9, the J gene TRBJ2-3; 7 bases are a match to TRBD1. The CDR3 has 16 amino acids. V lost 3 bases to trimming and J lost 5 bases; unmatched junction nucleotides: 12. In germline, CDR1 is SGDLS, CDR2 YYNGEE. CDR3 DNA: TGTGCCAGCAGCGCACCGGGACAGCGTAGTGGAGATACGCAGTATTTT. It translates to CASSAPGQRSGDTQYF.

This chain uses TRBV10-3 with TRBJ2-7; D remains ambiguous. V was trimmed by 10 bases and J by 3 bases, leaving 10 bases between them. Germline CDR1 is ENHRY and CDR2 is SYGVKD. This CDR3 has 11 residues. CDR3 in amino acids: CATGLHYEQYF. The CDR3 nucleotides are TGTGCCACCGGGTTGCACTACGAGCAGTACTTC.

This chain uses TRBV7-9 with TRBJ1-1, with TRBD1 matching 7 bases. There are 14 residues in the CDR3. V lost 5 bases and J lost 4; bases outside the gene matches: 7. The germline V gene encodes CDR1 SEHNR and CDR2 FQNEAQ (reference sequence). The chain's CDR3 is CASSPQGGGTEAFF. The CDR3, as DNA: TGTGCCAGCAGCCCCCAGGGGGGCGGCACTGAAGCTTTCTTT.

In DNA form, the CDR3 reads TGTGCCAGCAACAACCTAGGTGGCTACACCTTC. This gives the protein CASNNLGGYTF. The chain recombines TRBV7-9 with TRBJ1-2; no definite D call. The CDR3 totals 11 residues. Trimming took 7 bases from V and 7 from J, leaving 10 bases between them. From germline, CDR1 is SEHNR and CDR2 FQNEAQ (reference sequence). The whole variable domain, filled in from reference TRBV7-9 and TRBJ1-2, reads DTGVSQNPRHKITKRGQNVTFRCDPISEHNRLYWYRQTLGQGPEFLTYFQNEAQLEKSRLLSDRFSAERPKGSFSTLEIQRTEQGDSAMYLCASNNLGGYTFGSGTRLTVV.

The rearrangement links TRBV7-3 to TRBJ2-3, with D possibly called TRBD1 or TRBD2 (6 bases each). Looked up from germline, CDR1 is SGHTA and CDR2 is FQGTGA. The CDR3 loop spans 16 amino acids. V was clipped by 0 bases and J by 5 bases, with 15 bases between them. The CDR3 reads CASSLTGGGGRDTQYF. The CDR3 nucleotides are TGTGCCAGCAGCTTAACAGGGGGAGGAGGGAGAGATACGCAGTATTTT.

This clone was recorded a few times. CDR3 sequence reads: CASSAQGLGYGYTF. CDR3 sequence (DNA): TGCGCCAGCAGCGCGCAGGGCCTGGGCTATGGCTACACCTTC. The chain couples TRBV4-3 to TRBJ1-2; weak D call: TRBD1 (5 bases). Per germline, CDR1 LGHNA and CDR2 YSLEER. This CDR3 region has 14 residues. Trimming removed 5 bases from V and 4 bases from J, with 14 bases in between.

This sequence joins TRBV28 and TRBJ2-3; D is perhaps TRBD1 (6 bases). The CDR3 spans 13 residues. With 4 bases removed from V and 2 bases from J, the gap between germline ends came to 7 bases. Germline CDR1 is MDHEN and CDR2 is SYDVKM. As DNA, the CDR3 is TGTGCCAGCAGTTGGGACATCACAGATACGCAGTATTTT. This codes for CASSWDITDTQYF.

The chain is built from TRBV9 and TRBJ1-6; D possibly corresponds to TRBD1 (5 bases). Germline V gene sequence: CDR1 SGDLS, CDR2 YYNGEE. This CDR3 region has 16 residues. Between the trimmed V and J ends, which lost 3 bases and 7 bases, there was a span of 17 bases. The CDR3, as DNA: TGTGCCAGCAGCGGAGAGGGGCAGCGCACCAATTCACCCCTCCACTTT. Translation gives CASSGEGQRTNSPLHF.

The chain employs TRBV13 and TRBJ1-3, with a possible D match to TRBD1 (5 bases). The CDR3 has 15 amino acids. Germline loops: CDR1 PRHDT, CDR2 FYEKMQ (reference sequence). V was pared by 1 base and J by 4 bases, with 11 bases between. CDR3 DNA sequence: TGTGCCAGCAGCTTAGAGCGGACATCAGGAAACACCATATATTTT. It yields the protein CASSLERTSGNTIYF.

The chain carries TRBV11-2 and TRBJ2-2; 10 bases line up with TRBD1. Germline V gives CDR1 SGHAT, CDR2 FQNNGV. With V trimmed by 4 bases and J by 1 base, 3 bases remained unmatched. The CDR3 is made up of 16 amino acids. The CDR3: CASSSDRGRNTGELFF. CDR3 DNA: TGTGCCAGCAGCTCCGACAGGGGGCGGAACACCGGGGAGCTGTTTTTT.

V usage is TRBV27 and J usage is TRBJ1-4, with 7 bases aligning to TRBD1. Germline V gene lookup returns CDR1 MNHEY and CDR2 SMNVEV (reference sequence). V lost 5 bases and J lost 8; bases outside the gene matches: 11. The CDR3 consists of 15 residues. In nucleotides, the CDR3 is TGTGCCAGCAGTGACCACTCGACAGGGTACGAAAAACTGTTTTTT. Translation: CASSDHSTGYEKLFF.

The chain has TRBV4-1 and TRBJ1-5; D unclear. Germline V CDR1 and CDR2: MGHRA, YSYEKL. The CDR3 spans 11 residues. CDR3 in amino acids: CACACNQPQHF. In nucleotides, the CDR3 is TGCGCTTGTGCTTGCAATCAGCCCCAGCATTTT.

V usage is TRBV30 and J usage is TRBJ1-1; 8 positions match TRBD1. Looked up from germline, CDR1 is GTSNPN and CDR2 is SVGIG (reference sequence). With V trimmed by 4 bases and J by 10 bases, 8 bases remained unmatched. This CDR3 contains 12 residues. CDR3: CAWNLQGAGAFF. CDR3 in DNA: TGTGCCTGGAATCTCCAGGGGGCTGGAGCTTTCTTT.

The chain uses TRBV11-2 and TRBJ1-2; D remains unclear. The V end was cut by 1 base, the J end by 2 bases, with 8 bases between. The CDR3 consists of 14 residues. Germline V gene sequence: CDR1 SGHAT, CDR2 FQNNGV. The DNA for the CDR3 is TGTGCCAGCAGCTTAGGCGATCTAAACTATGGCTACACCTTC. This gives the protein CASSLGDLNYGYTF.

This chain links TRBV11-3 with TRBJ1-3, with TRBD1 matching over 8 bases. Germline-derived CDR1 and CDR2 are SGHNT and YENEEA. The CDR3 loop spans 15 amino acids. Trimming removed 4 bases from V and 1 base from J; junction bases left unmatched: 3. The CDR3 region has the DNA TGTGCCAGCAGCTCGGGGACAGGTTCTGGAAACACCATATATTTT. Its translation is CASSSGTGSGNTIYF.

This clone was seen only a few times. The chain employs TRBV6-1 and TRBJ1-5, with TRBD1 identical over 7 bases. This CDR3 region has 13 residues. Trimming cost V 6 bases and J 5 bases; bases outside gene matches: 4. CDR1 and CDR2 (germline): MNHNS, SASEGT. The CDR3 DNA reads as TGTGCCAGCAGCAGACAGGGAGATCAGCCCCAGCATTTT. Residues: CASSRQGDQPQHF.